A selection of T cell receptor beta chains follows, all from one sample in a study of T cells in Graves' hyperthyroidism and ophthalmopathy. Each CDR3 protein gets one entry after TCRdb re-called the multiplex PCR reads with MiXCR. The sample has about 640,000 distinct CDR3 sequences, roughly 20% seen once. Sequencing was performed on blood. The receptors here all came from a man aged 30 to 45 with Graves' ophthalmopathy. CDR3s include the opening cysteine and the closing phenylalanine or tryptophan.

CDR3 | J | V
CAISELQPRGTVEAFF | TRBJ1-1 | TRBV10-3
CASSPGSGTGNEQYF | TRBJ2-7 | TRBV5-1
CASTGTGIYEQYF | TRBJ2-7 | TRBV28
CASSTIPRDRGRTDTQYF | TRBJ2-3 | TRBV10-2
CASSLGGRAHNEQFF | TRBJ2-1 | TRBV7-3
CASSFLLEWTQYF | TRBJ2-5 | TRBV13
CAWSLAGGRETQYF | TRBJ2-5 | TRBV30
CASSLTSGPTDTQYF | TRBJ2-3 | TRBV28
CAISEIDRGLEETQYF | TRBJ2-5 | TRBV10-3
CASSPSGHSNQPQHF | TRBJ1-5 | TRBV27
CSAGSSGRAYNEQFF | TRBJ2-1 | TRBV20-1
CASSLGTSGFQETQYF | TRBJ2-5 | TRBV3-1
CASSLKGSTDTQYF | TRBJ2-3 | TRBV12-3/TRBV12-4
CASNGRQGRGSGKNEQFF | TRBJ2-1 | TRBV10-2
CSARVGTSGSYEQYF | TRBJ2-7 | TRBV20-1
CASSEGFFGTGRSYEQYF | TRBJ2-7 | TRBV2
CASSSLPGTQSYEQYF | TRBJ2-7 | TRBV28
CSAQGLSGYTF | TRBJ1-2 | TRBV29-1
CSAKRGTAAQPQHF | TRBJ1-5 | TRBV20-1